The 10 T cell receptor beta chains in this list originate from one sample, sequenced in a study of CD8 T cells in Susac syndrome. About 0.5 to 1 ug RNA was reverse transcribed with random hexamers. TCRdb redid the calling of the immunoSEQ multiplex PCR reads with MiXCR, one entry per CDR3 protein. This repertoire shows 160,000 or so distinct CDR3 sequences, 94% found once; its top ten account for around 0.11%. Sequencing input: CD4+ T cells from PBMCs. These receptors all stem from a human donor with Susac syndrome.

The rearrangement uses TRBV19 and TRBJ2-1; D is possibly TRBD1 (6 bases). Per germline, CDR1 LNHDA and CDR2 SQIVND (reference sequence). This CDR3 has 16 amino acids. Trimming removed 7 bases at V and 7 bases at J, with 23 bases between. CDR3 coding DNA: TGTGCCAGTACTACAGGGCAATACTATACCGGTAATGAGCAGTTCTTC. This translates into CASTTGQYYTGNEQFF.

The V and J genes are TRBV9 and TRBJ2-1, with D possibly being TRBD1 or TRBD2 (5 bases each). Trimming stripped 3 bases from V and 7 bases from J, with 11 bases between. Germline V gene data show CDR1 as SGDLS and CDR2 as YYNGEE. The CDR3 is 13 amino acids. CDR3 region: CASSGRGLNEQFF. CDR3 sequence (DNA): TGTGCCAGCAGCGGCCGGGGCCTTAATGAGCAGTTCTTC.

This clonotype was seen only once. This chain links TRBV11-1 with TRBJ1-2, with D tentatively TRBD1 (5 bases). The CDR3 consists of 15 residues. Germline-derived CDR1 and CDR2 are SGHAT and FQDESV (reference sequence). Deletions cut 5 bases from V and 0 bases from J, with 13 bases between. The CDR3 bases are TGTGCCAGCAGCCCAAGCCAGGGCTCTAACTATGGCTACACCTTC. Amino acid sequence: CASSPSQGSNYGYTF.

CDR3 amino acids: CASSLLVGQDYEQYF. The CDR3 DNA sequence: TGCGCCAGCAGCTTACTGGTCGGACAGGACTACGAGCAGTACTTC. V usage is TRBV5-1 and J usage is TRBJ2-7, with TRBD1 identical over 7 bases. CDR1 is SGHRS, CDR2 YFSETQ, per germline. The CDR3 runs to 15 residues. V trimming: 2 bases; J trimming: 3 bases; junction bases outside the gene matches: 8. The full variable domain, completed using reference TRBV5-1 and TRBJ2-7, is KAGVTQTPRYLIKTRGQQVTLSCSPISGHRSVSWYQQTPGQGLQFLFEYFSETQRNKGNFPGRFSGRQFSNSRSEMNVSTLELGDSALYLCASSLLVGQDYEQYFGPGTRLTVT.

The chain combines TRBV28 with TRBJ1-2; 7 bases agree with TRBD1. From germline, CDR1 is MDHEN and CDR2 SYDVKM. The junction had 6 bases not matched to a gene; V was cut back by 3 bases and J by 8 bases. CDR3 length equals 13 residues. Here the CDR3 reads CASSLEGARGYTF. The CDR3 DNA is TGTGCCAGCAGTTTGGAGGGGGCGCGCGGCTACACCTTC.

This clonotype has a handful of counts. This rearrangement joins TRBV7-2 to TRBJ2-7; 10 nucleotides agree with TRBD1. CDR3 size: 14 residues. Per the germline V gene, CDR1 is SGHTA and CDR2 is FQGNSA. V lost 5 bases and J lost 4; bases outside the gene matches: 5. The CDR3: CASSPGTGDYEQYF. CDR3 coding DNA: TGTGCCAGCAGCCCCGGGACAGGGGATTACGAGCAGTACTTC.

A single count supports this clonotype. This chain joins TRBV11-2 and TRBJ2-1; D perhaps matches TRBD1 (6 bases). V was trimmed by 1 base and J by 6 bases, leaving 13 bases between them. The CDR3 extends over 15 amino acids. Germline CDR1 reads SGHAT; CDR2 reads FQNNGV. Here the CDR3 DNA reads TGTGCCAGCAGCTTAGTAGGGGGATTAGGCAATGAGCAGTTCTTC. Residues: CASSLVGGLGNEQFF.

The chain recombines TRBV20-1 with TRBJ1-3; TRBD1 aligns across 9 bases. The CDR3 is 15 amino acids. With V trimmed by 4 bases and J by 4 bases, 8 bases remained unmatched. The germline CDR1 and CDR2 sequences are DFQATT and SNEGSKA (reference sequence). The CDR3 region is CSATRQGVEGNTIYF. CDR3 bases: TGCAGTGCTACCAGACAGGGGGTGGAAGGAAACACCATATATTTT.

This chain uses TRBV6-2 or TRBV6-3 with TRBJ1-2, with a possible D match to TRBD1 (6 bases). The germline V and J ends were trimmed by 7 bases and 6 bases, with 18 bases remaining between them. The CDR3 totals 14 residues. The germline V gene has CDR1 MNHEY and CDR2 SVGEGT. The CDR3 here is CASTLRSGAHGYTF. CDR3 nucleotides: TGTGCCAGCACTCTGCGTTCGGGGGCGCATGGCTACACCTTC.

The rearrangement links TRBV5-4 to TRBJ1-2, with a possible D match to TRBD1 (5 bases). V was cut by 0 bases and J by 2 bases, with 20 bases left in between. The germline gives CDR1 SGHNT, CDR2 YYREEE (reference sequence). CDR3 length equals 18 residues. The CDR3 DNA sequence: TGTGCCAGCAGCTTGGACGGGGCAGCCCTAGGCCGAAACTATGGCTACACCTTC. Amino acid sequence: CASSLDGAALGRNYGYTF.